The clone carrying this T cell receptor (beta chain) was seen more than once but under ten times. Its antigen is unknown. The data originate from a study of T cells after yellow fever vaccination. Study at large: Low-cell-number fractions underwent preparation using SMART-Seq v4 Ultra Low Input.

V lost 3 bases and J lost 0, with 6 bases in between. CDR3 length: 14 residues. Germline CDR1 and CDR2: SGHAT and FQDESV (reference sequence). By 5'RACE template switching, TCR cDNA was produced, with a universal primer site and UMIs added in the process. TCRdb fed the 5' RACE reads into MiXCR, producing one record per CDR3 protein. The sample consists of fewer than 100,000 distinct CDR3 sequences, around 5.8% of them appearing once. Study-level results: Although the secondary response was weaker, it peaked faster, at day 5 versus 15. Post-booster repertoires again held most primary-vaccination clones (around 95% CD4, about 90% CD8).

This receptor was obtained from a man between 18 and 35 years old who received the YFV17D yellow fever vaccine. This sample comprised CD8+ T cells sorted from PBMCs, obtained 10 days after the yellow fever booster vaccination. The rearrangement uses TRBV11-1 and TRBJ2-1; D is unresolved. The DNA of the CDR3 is TGTGCCAGCAGCTTGAGGAGCTCCTACAATGAGCAGTTCTTC. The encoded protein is CASSLRSSYNEQFF.